These 21 T cell receptor beta chains were all obtained from the same sample, sequenced in a study of siplizumab effects on memory and regulatory T cells. Libraries were prepared by immunoSEQ multiplex PCR; TCRdb keeps only in-frame clonotypes and omits some of them. Of about 110,000 clones listed, roughly 90% are singletons. The sample consisted of CD4+ T cells sorted from blood. Receptors were obtained from a human donor in good health.

The sample holds one count of this clone. This sequence joins TRBV5-1 and TRBJ2-7, with D possibly TRBD1 on 6 matching bases. Between the trimmed V and J ends, which lost 3 bases and 2 bases, there was a span of 12 bases. This CDR3 comprises 14 residues. The germline gives CDR1 SGHRS, CDR2 YFSETQ. CDR3 sequence reads: CASSWGQGTYEQYF. The CDR3 DNA is TGCGCCAGCAGCTGGGGGCAGGGAACCTACGAGCAGTACTTC.

The J gene is TRBJ2-5, the V gene TRBV5-1; 8 bases are a match to TRBD2. Germline assignment: CDR1 SGHRS and CDR2 YFSETQ. With V trimmed by 5 bases and J by 1 base, 10 bases remained unmatched. The CDR3 covers 16 residues. In DNA form, the CDR3 reads TGCGCCAGCAGGAGCGGGGGCTCACCTACCCAAGAGACCCAGTACTTC. Its translation: CASRSGGSPTQETQYF.

The rearrangement joins TRBV4-1 to TRBJ2-1, with D possibly TRBD1 on 6 matching bases. V shed 3 bases and J shed 1 base, with 13 bases lying between them. The CDR3 consists of 16 residues. Germline values: CDR1 MGHRA, CDR2 YSYEKL. The CDR3 region has the DNA TGCGCCAGCAGCCACCCCGGGACACCTTCCTACAATGAGCAGTTCTTC. As protein: CASSHPGTPSYNEQFF.

This clone was counted only a few times. The rearrangement links TRBV19 to TRBJ2-3; 12 nucleotides match TRBD2. V dropped 5 bases and J dropped 0; count of bases not matched to a gene: 3. The CDR3 covers 16 residues. Germline CDR1 LNHDA, CDR2 SQIVND (reference sequence). The CDR3 bases are TGTGCCAGTAGTTACACTAGCGGGGGGAGCACAGATACGCAGTATTTT. It codes for CASSYTSGGSTDTQYF.

The V gene is TRBV10-2, the J gene TRBJ2-3; no firm D call. The CDR3 is made up of 14 amino acids. The germline V gene has CDR1 WSHSY and CDR2 SAAADI. Trimming took off 2 bases at V and 6 bases at J, with 12 bases between the two ends. The CDR3 protein is CASSEEVIGDTQYF. CDR3 DNA sequence: TGCGCCAGCAGTGAGGAAGTTATAGGTGATACGCAGTATTTT.

The genes are TRBV4-1 and TRBJ2-1; TRBD2 agrees at 12 bases. Germline values: CDR1 MGHRA, CDR2 YSYEKL. With 3 bases clipped from V and 7 bases from J, the junction kept 7 bases outside the gene matches. CDR3 length: 16 residues. The CDR3 region has the DNA TGCGCCAGCAGCCAGCTAGCGGGGGGGCCAGGGAATGAGCAGTTCTTC. It yields the protein CASSQLAGGPGNEQFF.

The chain links TRBV2 to TRBJ2-5; no clear D gene. Germline loops: CDR1 SNHLY, CDR2 FYNNEI. CDR3 size: 13 residues. V was clipped by 6 bases and J by 5 bases, with 13 bases between them. The CDR3: CASRNSLGETQYF. The CDR3 region has the DNA TGTGCCAGCAGGAATTCCCTGGGGGAGACCCAGTACTTC.

V usage is TRBV9 and J usage is TRBJ2-3; the D is unclear. Trimming pared 4 bases from V and 2 bases from J, leaving 5 bases between. CDR1 and CDR2 from the germline V gene are SGDLS and YYNGEE. The CDR3 consists of 12 residues. The CDR3 DNA reads TGTGCCAGCAGCCCCGACACAGATACGCAGTATTTT. Amino acids: CASSPDTDTQYF.

The table lists this clone with a count of one. This chain uses TRBV7-8 with TRBJ2-7, with D possibly called TRBD1 or TRBD2 (5 bases each). The V gene's germline CDR1 is SGHVS and CDR2 FQNEAQ. The CDR3 spans 14 residues. V lost 4 bases and J 2 bases, leaving 12 bases between the germline ends. CDR3 residues: CASSWQTGPYEQYF. Written as DNA, the CDR3 is TGTGCCAGCAGCTGGCAGACGGGACCCTACGAGCAGTACTTC.

The CDR3 sequence is CASSSHPSGEGGGGYTF. CDR3 nucleotides: TGTGCCAGCAGCTCACACCCCAGCGGGGAAGGGGGGGGTGGCTACACCTTC. The chain is built from TRBV7-8 and TRBJ1-2; D is perhaps TRBD1 (6 bases). Trimming pared 4 bases from V and 7 bases from J, leaving 25 bases between. In germline, CDR1 is SGHVS, CDR2 FQNEAQ. The CDR3 sequence is 17 residues long.

Concerning this clone itself: Sequence at one end of the junction differs from germline and may be a read error. The rearrangement links TRBV7-7 to TRBJ2-1; tentative D call: TRBD1 (5 bases). The germline gives CDR1 SSHAT, CDR2 FNYEAQ (reference sequence). The CDR3 length is 14 residues. CDR3 in DNA: TGTGCTAGCAGCTTATCCGGCGACAGCTATGAGCAGTTCTTC. It is translated as CASSLSGDSYEQFF.

The V and J genes are TRBV7-3 and TRBJ2-5; the D gene is possibly TRBD2 (5 bases). Trimming cost V 5 bases and J 2 bases, with 15 bases left between them. There are 15 residues in the CDR3. CDR1 and CDR2 from the germline V gene are SGHTA and FQGTGA. CDR3 nucleotide sequence: TGTGCCAGCAGCCCAATGTCCGGGGTACAAGAGACCCAGTACTTC. This encodes CASSPMSGVQETQYF. The complete variable domain, with remaining parts taken from reference TRBV7-3 and TRBJ2-5, reads GAGVSQTPSNKVTEKGKYVELRCDPISGHTALYWYRQSLGQGPEFLIYFQGTGAADDSGLPNDRFFAVRPEGSVSTLKIQRTERGDSAVYLCASSPMSGVQETQYFGPGTRLLVL.

This chain connects TRBV7-3 to TRBJ1-1, with D uncertain. The germline gives CDR1 SGHTA, CDR2 FQGTGA. Trimming cost V 5 bases and J 2 bases, with 9 bases left between them. The CDR3 consists of 13 residues. CDR3 coding DNA: TGTGCCAGCAGCGTACAGAGAAACACTGAAGCTTTCTTT. It is translated as CASSVQRNTEAFF.

The J gene is TRBJ2-2, the V gene TRBV5-1; a possible D gene is TRBD2 (5 bases). V was shortened by 6 bases and J by 3 bases, with 12 bases between the two germline ends. CDR1 and CDR2 (germline): SGHRS, YFSETQ. There are 14 residues in the CDR3. The CDR3 region is CASKERDDTGELFF. The DNA for the CDR3 is TGCGCCAGCAAGGAACGGGATGACACCGGGGAGCTGTTTTTT.

The V call is TRBV9, the J call TRBJ2-2, with unresolved D. The CDR3 is 13 residues long. Germline loops: CDR1 SGDLS, CDR2 YYNGEE. The V and J ends lost 2 bases and 6 bases respectively, with 8 bases between them. This CDR3 is CASSVRNPGELFF. The DNA of the CDR3 is TGTGCCAGCAGCGTTCGAAATCCCGGGGAGCTGTTTTTT.

The V gene is TRBV10-3, the J gene TRBJ2-5, with 7 positions matching TRBD1. The CDR3 has 15 amino acids. Trimming at V came to 2 bases and at J to 3 bases, leaving 6 bases not matched to a gene. The V gene's germline CDR1 is ENHRY and CDR2 SYGVKD. The CDR3 region is CAISEEGGLEETQYF. CDR3 sequence (DNA): TGTGCCATCAGTGAGGAAGGGGGCCTAGAAGAGACCCAGTACTTC.

This rearrangement joins TRBV7-3 to TRBJ2-3; D is undetermined. This CDR3 has 13 residues. V shed 5 bases and J shed 4 bases, with 10 bases lying between them. Germline CDR1 is SGHTA and CDR2 is FQGTGA. The CDR3 DNA reads TGTGCCAGCAGCCCCAGGAGTTCAGATACGCAGTATTTT. It encodes CASSPRSSDTQYF.

The rearrangement joins TRBV10-3 to TRBJ2-1, with 11 bases identical to TRBD2. Germline lookup yields CDR1 ENHRY and CDR2 SYGVKD. The CDR3 has 15 residues. V shed 5 bases and J 4 bases; nucleotides not matched to a gene: 4. CDR3 region: CAISPGTSGYNEQFF. The CDR3 region has the DNA TGTGCCATCAGTCCCGGGACTAGCGGTTACAATGAGCAGTTCTTC.

This chain connects TRBV19 to TRBJ1-3, with 8 bases aligning to TRBD1. The V gene's germline CDR1 is LNHDA and CDR2 SQIVND (reference sequence). The CDR3 has 14 residues. The ends lost 8 bases at V and 2 bases at J; junction bases unmatched: 5. The CDR3 is CASYQGAAGNTIYF. As DNA, the CDR3 is TGTGCCAGTTATCAGGGGGCAGCTGGAAACACCATATATTTT. The full variable domain, with the rest looked up from reference TRBV19 and TRBJ1-3, is DGGITQSPKYLFRKEGQNVTLSCEQNLNHDAMYWYRQDPGQGLRLIYYSQIVNDFQKGDIAEGYSVSREKKESFPLTVTSAQKNPTAFYLCASYQGAAGNTIYFGEGSWLTVV.

The gene calls are TRBV28 and TRBJ2-3; D possibly corresponds to TRBD2 (7 bases). Germline V gives CDR1 MDHEN, CDR2 SYDVKM. The ends were cut back, 8 bases at V and 6 bases at J, with 18 bases in the middle. This CDR3 has 14 amino acids. The CDR3 loop reads CASVPGGRGDTQYF. The CDR3 DNA sequence: TGTGCCAGCGTACCGGGGGGCCGGGGGGATACGCAGTATTTT.

The chain employs TRBV27 and TRBJ2-7; 11 positions agree with TRBD2. Germline values: CDR1 MNHEY, CDR2 SMNVEV (reference sequence). The CDR3 contains 14 residues. V was clipped by 7 bases and J by 0 bases; unmatched bases: 2. CDR3 nucleotides: TGTGCCAGCACTGGGACTAGCGGCTCCTACGAGCAGTACTTC. Protein product: CASTGTSGSYEQYF.